The rows below give T cell receptor beta chains drawn from one sample of a study of monozygotic twins with inflammatory bowel disease. TCRdb reanalyzed the 5' RACE reads, giving one entry per CDR3 protein sequence and no DNA. Across some 210,000 distinct CDR3 sequences, the top ten clones capture approximately 1.5% of the sample. The sample comprised blood. The receptors come from a human donor with ulcerative colitis or Crohn's disease, or a healthy co-twin of an affected twin (not recorded which). The CDR3 runs from the conserved cysteine through the conserved F or W.

V: TRBV5-1; J: TRBJ1-1; CDR3: CASSFRIGAEAFF
V: TRBV24-1; J: TRBJ2-5; CDR3: CATSDRGDQETQYF
V: TRBV11-2; J: TRBJ1-2; CDR3: CASNQGAGGYTF
V: TRBV5-1; J: TRBJ2-7; CDR3: CASSLMDRGFYEQYF
V: TRBV5-1; J: TRBJ2-1; CDR3: CASSLGLEGHEQFF
V: TRBV28; J: TRBJ2-4; CDR3: CASSLIGTSGGARNIQYF
V: TRBV7-9; J: TRBJ2-1; CDR3: CASSLDPSGGAGEQFF
V: TRBV12-3/TRBV12-4; J: TRBJ2-5; CDR3: CASSLSRGETQYF
V: TRBV19; J: TRBJ1-5; CDR3: CASKGQGSNQPQHF
V: TRBV28; J: TRBJ2-5; CDR3: CASTLGRNTETQYF
V: TRBV4-1; J: TRBJ1-1; CDR3: CASSQGGGSVAVF
V: TRBV11-2; J: TRBJ1-1; CDR3: CASSLWEGGTEAFF
V: TRBV6-5; J: TRBJ2-7; CDR3: CASSYSTGTHSYEQYF
V: TRBV18; J: TRBJ1-2; CDR3: CASSPGGSGYGYTF
V: TRBV27; J: TRBJ1-5; CDR3: CASSLMGIENQPQHF
V: TRBV7-9; J: TRBJ2-3; CDR3: CASGLGQVADTQYF
V: TRBV25-1; J: TRBJ2-4; CDR3: CASSKIRQGRTKNIQYF
V: TRBV7-9; J: TRBJ1-2; CDR3: CASSISGTGVGYTF
V: TRBV10-2; J: TRBJ2-2; CDR3: CASVSGQRTGELFF
V: TRBV15; J: TRBJ1-6; CDR3: CATTGTYNSPLHF
V: TRBV12-3/TRBV12-4; J: TRBJ2-4; CDR3: CASSLVGANIQYF
V: TRBV20-1; J: TRBJ1-6; CDR3: CSARSRQGKRDNSPLHF